One sample yielded the 26 T cell receptor beta chains listed below, sequenced in a study of read filtering for tumor transcriptome and immune sequencing. From approximately 430 ng of RNA, a library with molecular barcoded alpha/delta and beta/gamma adaptors was made. TCRdb passed the reads through MiXCR, listing each CDR3 protein once. The table lists approximately 65,000 distinct CDR3 sequences, 14% of them singletons. Specimen: a population of CD138-negative cells sorted from bone marrow. The receptors come from a donor older than 35 with multiple myeloma.

This clonotype was picked up many times. V is TRBV2 and J is TRBJ2-3; D ambiguous. V was trimmed by 2 bases and J by 2 bases, leaving 5 bases between them. CDR1 SNHLY and CDR2 FYNNEI come from the germline V gene. This CDR3 region has 13 residues. The CDR3 here is CASSEYVTDTQYF. DNA of the CDR3: TGTGCCAGCAGTGAATACGTCACAGATACGCAGTATTTT.

At least ten counts were recorded for this clonotype. The V and J genes are TRBV29-1 and TRBJ2-1; 9 bases agree with TRBD1. This CDR3 contains 13 residues. CDR1 and CDR2 (germline): SQVTM, ANQGSEA. V shed 4 bases and J 5 bases; nucleotides not matched to a gene: 3. The CDR3 sequence is CSVGDRVNNEQFF. The CDR3 bases are TGCAGCGTTGGGGACAGGGTTAACAATGAGCAGTTCTTC.

This clonotype was observed many times. V usage is TRBV5-5 and J usage is TRBJ2-5, with TRBD2 as a possible D gene (5 bases). Per the germline V gene, CDR1 is SGHKS and CDR2 is YYEKEE (reference sequence). V was pared by 6 bases and J by 4 bases, with 16 bases between. This CDR3 is built from 14 residues. CDR3 amino acids: CASTLGLGGETQYF. Written as DNA, the CDR3 is TGTGCCAGCACCCTCGGGCTAGGAGGAGAGACCCAGTACTTC.

This clonotype was detected many times. The chain is built from TRBV29-1 and TRBJ2-7, with 7 nucleotides matching TRBD1. CDR1 and CDR2 (germline): SQVTM, ANQGSEA. V dropped 6 bases and J dropped 2; count of bases not matched to a gene: 7. The CDR3 has 13 residues. This CDR3 reads CSVRGTATYEQYF. For the CDR3, the DNA is TGCAGCGTCCGAGGGACAGCGACCTACGAGCAGTACTTC.

This clonotype was recorded many times. The chain carries TRBV6-6 and TRBJ1-5; the D gene is possibly TRBD1 (6 bases). Germline V CDR1 and CDR2: MNHNY, SVGAGI (reference sequence). This CDR3 comprises 14 residues. V lost 7 bases to trimming and J lost 6 bases, with 16 bases between them. The CDR3 loop reads CASKYEQGSQPQHF. The CDR3 nucleotides are TGTGCCAGCAAGTACGAACAGGGTAGTCAGCCCCAGCATTTT.

The V gene is TRBV30, the J gene TRBJ2-1; D possibly uses TRBD1 or TRBD2 (6 bases each). Germline V CDR1 and CDR2: GTSNPN, SVGIG (reference sequence). This CDR3 comprises 18 residues. V gave up 1 base and J gave up 5 bases, with 24 bases separating them. Here the CDR3 DNA reads TGTGCCTGGAGTGGAACAGCCCAATTGGCCCGGGGGCACAATGAGCAGTTCTTC. Translation: CAWSGTAQLARGHNEQFF. Drawing the rest from reference TRBV30 and TRBJ2-1, the complete variable domain is SQTIHQWPATLVQPVGSPLSLECTVEGTSNPNLYWYRQAAGRGLQLLFYSVGIGQISSEVPQNLSASRPQDRQFILSSKKLLLSDSGFYLCAWSGTAQLARGHNEQFFGPGTRLTVL.

This clonotype came up a few times. The genes are TRBV12-3 or TRBV12-4 and TRBJ2-6; D gene uncertain. The CDR3 has 15 amino acids. Trimming removed 7 bases at V and 0 bases at J, with 10 bases between. The CDR3 region is CASTLLDSGANVLTF. DNA for the CDR3: TGTGCCAGCACGTTGCTGGACTCTGGGGCCAACGTCCTGACTTTC.

This clonotype was found many times. This chain joins TRBV7-2 and TRBJ2-1; TRBD2 matches 10 bases. The junction had 8 bases not matched to a gene; V was cut back by 6 bases and J by 12 bases. The CDR3 loop spans 13 amino acids. Germline CDR1 SGHTA, CDR2 FQGNSA. The CDR3 reads CASRLAGAKGQFF. The DNA of the CDR3 is TGTGCCAGCAGGCTAGCGGGGGCAAAAGGGCAGTTCTTC. The full variable domain, completed using reference TRBV7-2 and TRBJ2-1, is GAGVSQSPSNKVTEKGKDVELRCDPISGHTALYWYRQSLGQGLEFLIYFQGNSAPDKSGLPSDRFSAERTGGSVSTLTIQRTQQEDSAVYLCASRLAGAKGQFFGPGTRLTVL.

This clonotype was counted many times. This chain connects TRBV28 to TRBJ1-1; D is uncertain. This CDR3 contains 12 residues. Germline V gene data show CDR1 as MDHEN and CDR2 as SYDVKM. The V and J ends lost 7 bases and 1 base respectively, with 7 bases between them. The chain's CDR3 is CASKGSNTEAFF. The CDR3 region has the DNA TGTGCCAGCAAGGGTTCGAACACTGAAGCTTTCTTT. The variable domain in full, completed from reference TRBV28 and TRBJ1-1, reads DVKVTQSSRYLVKRTGEKVFLECVQDMDHENMFWYRQDPGLGLRLIYFSYDVKMKEKGDIPEGYSVSREKKERFSLILESASTNQTSMYLCASKGSNTEAFFGQGTRLTVV.

This clonotype appeared many times. The gene calls are TRBV7-8 and TRBJ2-7, with D maybe TRBD2 (5 bases). The CDR3 length is 16 residues. The V gene lost 1 base and the J gene lost 0 bases, with 13 bases spanning the gap. Germline V lookup: CDR1 SGHVS, CDR2 FQNEAQ. The CDR3 loop reads CASSLGRGLSSYEQYF. CDR3 nucleotides: TGTGCCAGCAGCTTAGGTCGGGGTCTGAGCTCCTACGAGCAGTACTTC.

This clonotype was recorded many times. The chain links TRBV11-2 to TRBJ2-4, with 9 bases identical to TRBD2. Per the germline V gene, CDR1 is SGHAT and CDR2 is FQNNGV. CDR3 length equals 19 residues. The V and J ends lost 2 bases and 0 bases, in that order; junction bases with no gene match: 11. CDR3 in DNA: TGTGCCAGCAGCTTATTGTGGCGGGAGGGCCCCGGAGCCAAAAACATTCAGTACTTC. It specifies CASSLLWREGPGAKNIQYF. The full variable domain, with the rest looked up from reference TRBV11-2 and TRBJ2-4, is EAGVAQSPRYKIIEKRQSVAFWCNPISGHATLYWYQQILGQGPKLLIQFQNNGVVDDSQLPKDRFSAERLKGVDSTLKIQPAKLEDSAVYLCASSLLWREGPGAKNIQYFGAGTRLSVL.

This clonotype has a count of ten or more. This CDR3 reads CASSLRASTYEQYF. In DNA, the CDR3 is TGTGCCAGCAGCTTACGGGCTAGCACCTACGAGCAGTACTTC. This chain uses TRBV7-9 with TRBJ2-7, with TRBD2 as a possible D gene (5 bases). Germline V gene lookup returns CDR1 SEHNR and CDR2 FQNEAQ (reference sequence). The CDR3 totals 14 residues. V lost 2 bases and J 2 bases, leaving 10 bases between the germline ends.

A remark on this clonotype: A much larger clone lies one base from this, so it may be a read error. The chain joins TRBV21-1 to TRBJ2-1; TRBD1 was called by the table and not checked on the DNA. TRBV21-1 is annotated as a pseudogene. CDR3 size: 15 residues. Written as DNA, the CDR3 is TGTGCCAGCCGGGGGGGCGGGAGCTCCTACAATGGGCAGTTCTTC. Amino acids: CASRGGGSSYNGQFF.

This clonotype was seen many times. This rearrangement joins TRBV27 to TRBJ2-3; D is possibly TRBD2 (5 bases). Trimming left V 3 bases short and J 6 bases short, with 13 bases between. The CDR3 is 14 amino acids. In germline, CDR1 is MNHEY, CDR2 SMNVEV (reference sequence). This CDR3 reads CASSFRGPSDTQYF. CDR3 nucleotide sequence: TGTGCCAGCAGTTTCCGAGGGCCGTCGGATACGCAGTATTTT.

This clonotype occurred a few times. The chain recombines TRBV9 with TRBJ2-3, with D unclear. This CDR3 spans 14 amino acids. Germline V gene data show CDR1 as SGDLS and CDR2 as YYNGEE. V lost 0 bases to trimming and J lost 5 bases, with 10 bases between them. The CDR3 sequence is CASSVGGTEDTQYF. The CDR3 nucleotides are TGTGCCAGCAGCGTAGGAGGAACAGAAGATACGCAGTATTTT.

The chain couples TRBV20-1 to TRBJ2-3; possibly TRBD1 for D (5 bases). The germline CDR1 and CDR2 sequences are DFQATT and SNEGSKA (reference sequence). Trimming pared 6 bases from V and 2 bases from J, leaving 12 bases between. This CDR3 region has 13 residues. The CDR3: CSANDRPTDTQYF. The CDR3 region has the DNA TGCAGTGCCAACGACAGACCCACAGATACGCAGTATTTT.

In regard to this clonotype: This may be a read error: a much more frequent sequence differs by one nucleotide. The CDR3, as DNA: TGTGCCACCAGTGATTTGCGGCGGGGTCCTGCCCACCGGGCCGGGGAGCTGTTTTTT. It encodes CATSDLRRGPAHRAGELFF. The chain joins TRBV24-1 to TRBJ2-2; TRBD2 is a possible D gene (6 bases). V was cut by 0 bases and J by 6 bases, with 22 bases left in between. Per germline, CDR1 KGHDR and CDR2 SFDVKD. This CDR3 is 19 amino acids long.

This chain joins TRBV4-2 and TRBJ1-3; 7 bases map to TRBD1. CDR1 and CDR2 from the germline V gene are LGHNA and YNFKEQ. CDR3 length: 15 residues. V shed 2 bases and J 0 bases; nucleotides not matched to a gene: 1. CDR3 sequence reads: CASSQRQGSGNTIYF. CDR3 coding DNA: TGTGCCAGCAGCCAAAGACAGGGCTCTGGAAACACCATATATTTT.

With regard to this clonotype: A read error may account for a junction end that differs from germline. The chain is built from TRBV29-1 and TRBJ1-4; D ambiguous. The CDR3 length is 15 residues. Germline loops: CDR1 SQVTM, CDR2 ANQGSEA. The CDR3 spells CSVEDPGTGLEKLVF. The CDR3 bases are TGCAGCGTTGAAGACCCAGGTACCGGGCTTGAAAAACTGGTTTTC. Together with reference TRBV29-1 and TRBJ1-4, the CDR3 gives the full variable domain: SAVISQKPSRDICQRGTSLTIQCQVDSQVTMMFWYRQQPGQSLTLIATANQGSEATYESGFVIDKFPISRPNLTFSTLTVSNMSPEDSSIYLCSVEDPGTGLEKLVFGSGTQLSVL.

This clonotype was picked up a small number of times. Possible read error: a much larger clone is one base away. The chain couples TRBV6-1 to TRBJ1-1; no clear D. V was shortened by 2 bases and J by 3 bases, with 13 bases between the two germline ends. CDR3 length: 15 residues. The germline V gene has CDR1 MNHNS and CDR2 SASEGT. CDR3 amino acids: CASSESDQMDTEAFF. CDR3 sequence (DNA): TGTGCCAGCAGTGAAAGTGACCAGATGGACACTGAAGCTTTCTTT.

This clonotype came up many times. This chain joins TRBV29-1 and TRBJ2-7; TRBD1 or TRBD2 may be the D gene (5 bases each). This CDR3 region has 13 residues. V dropped 4 bases and J dropped 2 bases, with 12 bases sitting between them. Per the germline V gene, CDR1 is SQVTM and CDR2 is ANQGSEA. The CDR3 region is CSVARDRTYEQYF. CDR3 in DNA: TGCAGCGTTGCTCGGGACCGAACCTACGAGCAGTACTTC.

This clonotype was counted at least ten times. The rearrangement uses TRBV24-1 and TRBJ2-1, with TRBD1 identical over 7 bases. The CDR3 totals 19 residues. V gave up 3 bases and J gave up 0 bases; unmatched junction bases: 13. The V gene's germline CDR1 is KGHDR and CDR2 SFDVKD. The CDR3 loop reads CATSDPRVGQGVSYNEQFF. The CDR3 coding sequence is TGTGCCACCAGTGATCCCCGGGTCGGGCAGGGGGTCTCCTACAATGAGCAGTTCTTC.

The rearrangement uses TRBV9 and TRBJ2-2; D gene uncertain. The CDR3 consists of 12 residues. The V end lost 7 bases, the J end lost 6 bases, and 10 bases lay between the germline ends. CDR1 is SGDLS and CDR2 is YYNGEE in the germline V gene. This CDR3 reads CASLSRAGELFF. DNA for the CDR3: TGTGCCAGCCTATCTCGGGCCGGGGAGCTGTTTTTT.

This clonotype was seen at least ten times. The CDR3 nucleotides are TGTGCCAGCAGTGAAGGGACAGGGGGTAACAATCAGCCCCAGCATTTT. Translated: CASSEGTGGNNQPQHF. V and J are TRBV6-1 and TRBJ1-5, with 10 bases lining up with TRBD1. Trimming cost V 1 base and J 3 bases; bases outside gene matches: 3. Germline CDR1 and CDR2: MNHNS and SASEGT. The length of the CDR3 is 16 residues.

Worth noting for this clonotype: This may be a read error, as it is one base from a much larger clone. V usage is TRBV3-1 and J usage is TRBJ2-7; D call uncertain. This CDR3 spans 11 amino acids. CDR1 is LGHDT and CDR2 is YNNKEL in the germline V gene (reference sequence). V shed 3 bases and J shed 6 bases, with 6 bases lying between them. CDR3 protein: CASSHPGEQYF. The CDR3 region has the DNA TGTGCCAGCAGCCATCCTGGCGAGCAGTACTTC.

The chain carries TRBV20-1 and TRBJ2-3; D possibly corresponds to TRBD2 (6 bases). CDR3 length: 16 residues. Trimming removed 0 bases from V and 2 bases from J, with 15 bases in between. CDR1 DFQATT and CDR2 SNEGSKA come from the germline V gene (reference sequence). Written as DNA, the CDR3 is TGCAGTGCTAGAGACCGACAAGCGGGCTTCACAGATACGCAGTATTTT. Its translation: CSARDRQAGFTDTQYF.